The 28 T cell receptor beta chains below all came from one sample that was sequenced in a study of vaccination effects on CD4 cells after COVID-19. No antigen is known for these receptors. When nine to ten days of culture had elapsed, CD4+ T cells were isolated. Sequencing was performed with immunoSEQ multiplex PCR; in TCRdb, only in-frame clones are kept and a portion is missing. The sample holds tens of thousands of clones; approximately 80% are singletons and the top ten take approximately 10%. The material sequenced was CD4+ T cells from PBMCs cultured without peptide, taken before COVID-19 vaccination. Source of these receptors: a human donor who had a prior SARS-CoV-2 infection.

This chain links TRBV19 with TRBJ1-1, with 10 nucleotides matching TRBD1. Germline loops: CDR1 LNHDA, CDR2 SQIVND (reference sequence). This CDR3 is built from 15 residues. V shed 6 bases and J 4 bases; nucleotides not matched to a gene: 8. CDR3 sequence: CASRQRTGGSTEAFF. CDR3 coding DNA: TGTGCCAGTAGACAACGGACAGGGGGGAGCACTGAAGCTTTCTTT.

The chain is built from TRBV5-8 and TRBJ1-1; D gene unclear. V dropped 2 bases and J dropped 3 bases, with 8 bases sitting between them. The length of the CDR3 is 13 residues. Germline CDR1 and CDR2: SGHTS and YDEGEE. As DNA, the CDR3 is TGTGCCAGCAGCTTAAAACGCGACACTGAAGCTTTCTTT. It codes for CASSLKRDTEAFF.

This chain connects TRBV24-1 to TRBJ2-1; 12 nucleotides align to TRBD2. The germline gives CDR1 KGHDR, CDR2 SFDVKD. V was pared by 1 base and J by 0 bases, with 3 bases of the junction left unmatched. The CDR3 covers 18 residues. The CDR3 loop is CATSDLRTSGVSYNEQFF. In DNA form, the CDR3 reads TGTGCCACCAGTGATTTAAGGACTAGCGGGGTCTCCTACAATGAGCAGTTCTTC.

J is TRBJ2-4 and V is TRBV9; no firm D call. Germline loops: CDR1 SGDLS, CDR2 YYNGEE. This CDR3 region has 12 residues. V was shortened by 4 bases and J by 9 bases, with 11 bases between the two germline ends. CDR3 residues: CASSPSIGIQYF. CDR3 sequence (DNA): TGTGCCAGCAGCCCCAGCATAGGCATTCAGTACTTC.

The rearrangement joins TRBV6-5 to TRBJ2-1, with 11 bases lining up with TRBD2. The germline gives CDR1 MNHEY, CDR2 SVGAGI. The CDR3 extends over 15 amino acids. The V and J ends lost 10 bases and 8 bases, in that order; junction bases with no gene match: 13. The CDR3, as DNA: TGTGCCACCGGGGAAATAGCGGGGGGGCCATATGAGCAGTTCTTC. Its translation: CATGEIAGGPYEQFF.

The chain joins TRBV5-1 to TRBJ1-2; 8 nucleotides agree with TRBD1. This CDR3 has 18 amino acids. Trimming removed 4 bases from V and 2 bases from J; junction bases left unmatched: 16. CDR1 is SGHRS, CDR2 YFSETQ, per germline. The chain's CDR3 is CASSIRPRGQGANYGYTF. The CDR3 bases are TGCGCCAGCAGCATCAGGCCTCGCGGTCAGGGGGCAAACTATGGCTACACCTTC.

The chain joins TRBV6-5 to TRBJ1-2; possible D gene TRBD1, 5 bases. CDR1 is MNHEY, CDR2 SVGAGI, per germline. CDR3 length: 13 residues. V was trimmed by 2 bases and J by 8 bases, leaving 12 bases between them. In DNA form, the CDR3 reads TGTGCCAGCAGTTACGGGGCACGGGGGGGCTACACCTTC. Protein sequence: CASSYGARGGYTF.

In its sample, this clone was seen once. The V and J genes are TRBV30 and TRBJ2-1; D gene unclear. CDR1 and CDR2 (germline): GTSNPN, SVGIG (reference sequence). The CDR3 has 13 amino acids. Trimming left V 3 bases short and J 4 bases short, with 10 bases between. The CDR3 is CAWSSLGYNEQFF. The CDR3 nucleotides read TGTGCCTGGAGCTCGCTGGGGTACAATGAGCAGTTCTTC.

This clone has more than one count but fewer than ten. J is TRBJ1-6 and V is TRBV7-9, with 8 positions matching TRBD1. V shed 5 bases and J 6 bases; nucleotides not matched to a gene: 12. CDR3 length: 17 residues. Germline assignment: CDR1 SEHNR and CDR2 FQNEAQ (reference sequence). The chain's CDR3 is CASSNIYGTGRNSPLHF. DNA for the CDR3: TGTGCCAGCAGCAATATTTACGGGACAGGCCGTAATTCACCCCTCCACTTT.

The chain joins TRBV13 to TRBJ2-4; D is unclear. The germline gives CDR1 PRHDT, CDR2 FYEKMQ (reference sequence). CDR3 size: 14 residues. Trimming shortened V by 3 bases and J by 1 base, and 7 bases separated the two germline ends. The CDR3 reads CASSFLWAKNIQYF. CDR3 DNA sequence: TGTGCCAGCAGCTTTTTATGGGCCAAAAACATTCAGTACTTC.

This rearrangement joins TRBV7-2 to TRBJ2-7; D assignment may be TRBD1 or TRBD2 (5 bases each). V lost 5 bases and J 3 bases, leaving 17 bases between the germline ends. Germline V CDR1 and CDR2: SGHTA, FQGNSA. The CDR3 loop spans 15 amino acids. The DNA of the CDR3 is TGTGCCAGCAGCCCTAGCCGAGACAGATTCTACGAGCAGTACTTC. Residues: CASSPSRDRFYEQYF.

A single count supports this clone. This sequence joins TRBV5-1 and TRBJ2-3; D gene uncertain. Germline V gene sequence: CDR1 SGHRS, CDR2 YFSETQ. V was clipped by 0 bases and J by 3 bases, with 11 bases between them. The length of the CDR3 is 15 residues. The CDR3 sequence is CASSLEAATTDTQYF. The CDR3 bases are TGCGCCAGCAGCTTGGAAGCAGCCACAACAGATACGCAGTATTTT. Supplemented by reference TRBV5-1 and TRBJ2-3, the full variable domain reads KAGVTQTPRYLIKTRGQQVTLSCSPISGHRSVSWYQQTPGQGLQFLFEYFSETQRNKGNFPGRFSGRQFSNSRSEMNVSTLELGDSALYLCASSLEAATTDTQYFGPGTRLTVL.

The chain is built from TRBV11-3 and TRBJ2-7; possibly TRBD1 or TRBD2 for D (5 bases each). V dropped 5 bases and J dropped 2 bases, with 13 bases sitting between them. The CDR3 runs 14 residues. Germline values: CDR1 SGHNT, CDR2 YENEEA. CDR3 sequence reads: CASSTNRRPYEQYF. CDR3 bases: TGTGCCAGCAGCACCAACAGGAGGCCCTACGAGCAGTACTTC.

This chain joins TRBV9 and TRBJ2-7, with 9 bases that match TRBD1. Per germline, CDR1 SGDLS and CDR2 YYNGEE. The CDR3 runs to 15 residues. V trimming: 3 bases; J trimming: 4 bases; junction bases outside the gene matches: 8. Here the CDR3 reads CASSAPGTGIYEQYF. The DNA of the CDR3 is TGTGCCAGCAGCGCACCCGGGACAGGGATTTACGAGCAGTACTTC.

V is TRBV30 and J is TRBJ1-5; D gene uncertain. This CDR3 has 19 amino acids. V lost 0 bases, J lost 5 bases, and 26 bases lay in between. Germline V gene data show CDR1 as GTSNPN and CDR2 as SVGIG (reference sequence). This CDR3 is CAWSVQSNRFGGADQPQHF. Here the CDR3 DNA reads TGTGCCTGGAGTGTACAATCAAACCGCTTCGGCGGCGCGGATCAGCCCCAGCATTTT. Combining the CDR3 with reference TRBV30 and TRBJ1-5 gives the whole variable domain SQTIHQWPATLVQPVGSPLSLECTVEGTSNPNLYWYRQAAGRGLQLLFYSVGIGQISSEVPQNLSASRPQDRQFILSSKKLLLSDSGFYLCAWSVQSNRFGGADQPQHFGDGTRLSIL.

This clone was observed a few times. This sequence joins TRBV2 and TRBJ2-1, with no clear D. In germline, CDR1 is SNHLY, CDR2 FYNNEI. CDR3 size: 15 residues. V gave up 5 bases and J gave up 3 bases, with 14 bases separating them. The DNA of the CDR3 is TGTGCCAGCAGTCCCCAGCTGAAGGGCTACAATGAGCAGTTCTTC. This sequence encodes CASSPQLKGYNEQFF. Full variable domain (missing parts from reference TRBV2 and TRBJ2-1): EPEVTQTPSHQVTQMGQEVILRCVPISNHLYFYWYRQILGQKVEFLVSFYNNEISEKSEIFDDQFSVERPDGSNFTLKIRSTKLEDSAMYFCASSPQLKGYNEQFFGPGTRLTVL.

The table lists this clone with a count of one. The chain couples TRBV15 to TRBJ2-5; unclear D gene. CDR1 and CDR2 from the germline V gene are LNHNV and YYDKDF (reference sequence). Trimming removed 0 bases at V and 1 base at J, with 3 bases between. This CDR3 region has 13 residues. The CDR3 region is CATSRDGQETQYF. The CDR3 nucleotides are TGTGCCACCAGCAGAGATGGCCAAGAGACCCAGTACTTC.

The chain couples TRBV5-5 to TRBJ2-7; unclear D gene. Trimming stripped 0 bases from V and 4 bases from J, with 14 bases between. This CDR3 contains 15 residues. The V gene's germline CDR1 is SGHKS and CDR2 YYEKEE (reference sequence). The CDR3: CASSLERPSLYEQYF. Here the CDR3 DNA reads TGTGCCAGCAGCTTGGAGCGTCCTTCCCTTTACGAGCAGTACTTC. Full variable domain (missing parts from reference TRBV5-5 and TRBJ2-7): DAGVTQSPTHLIKTRGQQVTLRCSPISGHKSVSWYQQVLGQGPQFIFQYYEKEERGRGNFPDRFSARQFPNYSSELNVNALLLGDSALYLCASSLERPSLYEQYFGPGTRLTVT.

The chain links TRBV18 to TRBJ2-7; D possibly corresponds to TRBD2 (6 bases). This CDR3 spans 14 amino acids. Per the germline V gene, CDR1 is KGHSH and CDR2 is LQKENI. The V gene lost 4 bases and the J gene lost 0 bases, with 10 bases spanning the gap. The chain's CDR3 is CASSLGLLSYEQYF. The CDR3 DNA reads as TGTGCCAGCTCACTGGGACTCCTCTCCTACGAGCAGTACTTC.

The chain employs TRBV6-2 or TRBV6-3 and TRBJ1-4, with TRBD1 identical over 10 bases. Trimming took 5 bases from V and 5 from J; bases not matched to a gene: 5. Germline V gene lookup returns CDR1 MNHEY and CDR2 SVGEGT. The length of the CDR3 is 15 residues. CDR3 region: CASSRGTGVNEKLFF. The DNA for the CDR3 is TGTGCCAGCAGTCGGGGGACAGGGGTAAATGAAAAACTGTTTTTT.

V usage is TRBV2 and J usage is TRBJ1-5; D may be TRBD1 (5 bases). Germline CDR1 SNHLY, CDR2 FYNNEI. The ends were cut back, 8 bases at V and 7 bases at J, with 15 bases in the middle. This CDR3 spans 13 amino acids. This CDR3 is CASGGTGGQPQHF. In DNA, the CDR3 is TGTGCCAGCGGAGGGACCGGGGGGCAGCCCCAGCATTTT.

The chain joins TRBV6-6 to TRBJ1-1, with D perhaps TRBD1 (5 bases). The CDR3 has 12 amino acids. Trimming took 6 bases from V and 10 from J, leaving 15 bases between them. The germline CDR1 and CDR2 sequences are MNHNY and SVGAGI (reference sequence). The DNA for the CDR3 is TGTGCCAGCAGGGACACGCTAATGGGAGCTTTCTTT. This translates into CASRDTLMGAFF.

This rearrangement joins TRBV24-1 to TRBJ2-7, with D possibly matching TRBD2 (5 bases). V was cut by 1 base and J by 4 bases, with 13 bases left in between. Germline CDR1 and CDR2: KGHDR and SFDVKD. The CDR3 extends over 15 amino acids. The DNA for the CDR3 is TGTGCCACCAGTGATTTATGCGGGTCGGGGTACGAGCAGTACTTC. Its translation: CATSDLCGSGYEQYF.

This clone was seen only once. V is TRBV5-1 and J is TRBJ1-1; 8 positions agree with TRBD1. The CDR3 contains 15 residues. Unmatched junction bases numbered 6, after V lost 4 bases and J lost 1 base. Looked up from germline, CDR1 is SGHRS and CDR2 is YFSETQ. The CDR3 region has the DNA TGCGCCAGCAGCCCATGGACAGGGCAGAACACTGAAGCTTTCTTT. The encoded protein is CASSPWTGQNTEAFF.

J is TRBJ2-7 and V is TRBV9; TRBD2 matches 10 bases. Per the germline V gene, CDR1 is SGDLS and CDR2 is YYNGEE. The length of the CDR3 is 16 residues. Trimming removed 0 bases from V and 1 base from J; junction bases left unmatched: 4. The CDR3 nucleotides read TGTGCCAGCAGCGTAGGGGCTAGCGGGAGATCCTACGAGCAGTACTTC. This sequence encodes CASSVGASGRSYEQYF.

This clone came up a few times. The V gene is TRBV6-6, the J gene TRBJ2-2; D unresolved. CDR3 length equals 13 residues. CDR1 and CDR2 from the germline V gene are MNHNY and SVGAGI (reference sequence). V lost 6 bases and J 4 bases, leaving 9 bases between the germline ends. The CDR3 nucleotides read TGTGCCAGCAGGCCCACAGTCACCGGGGAGCTGTTTTTT. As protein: CASRPTVTGELFF.

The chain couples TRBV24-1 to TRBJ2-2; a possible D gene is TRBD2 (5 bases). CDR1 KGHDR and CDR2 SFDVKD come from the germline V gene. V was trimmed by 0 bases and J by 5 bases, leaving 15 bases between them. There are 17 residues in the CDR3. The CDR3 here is CATSDLSGPTGTGELFF. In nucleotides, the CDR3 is TGTGCCACCAGTGATTTGAGTGGTCCCACGGGGACCGGGGAGCTGTTTTTT.

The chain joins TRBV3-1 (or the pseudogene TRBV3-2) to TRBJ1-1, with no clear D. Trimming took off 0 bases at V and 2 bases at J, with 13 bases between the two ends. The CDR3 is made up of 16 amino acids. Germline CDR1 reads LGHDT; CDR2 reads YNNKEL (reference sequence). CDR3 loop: CASSQEGRGRNTEAFF. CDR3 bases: TGTGCCAGCAGCCAAGAAGGAAGAGGGCGTAACACTGAAGCTTTCTTT.